Sequencing of this TCR beta chain was carried out in a study of cytomegalovirus exposure and HLA in healthy donors listed by TCRdb under 2017. In terms of the full investigation: An earlier analysis of a few hundred of the donors reported around 280 Gb of sequence data and 117 million unique TCR beta sequences obtained from around 190 million T cells. To study patterns of TCR occurrence, a later analysis re-analyzed previously published TCR beta repertoires from 500 to 850 donors and added high-resolution HLA genotyping. In a later genetic analysis, genome-wide SNP genotypes for about 55% of the roughly 700 donors were used, and that subset was treated as a discovery cohort. Roughly 300 gigabases of sequencing data and approximately 92 million unique TCR sequences made up an early release that covered roughly 670 HLA-typed donors. Five DR-DQ haplotypes were handled as single units for association and clustering, since linkage in the cohort was strong. HLA typing covered class I and class II loci at four-digit resolution. Using immunosequencing, the study profiled T cell repertoires from about 610 subjects and related those repertoires to cytomegalovirus serostatus. The study combined high-throughput TCR immunosequencing, statistical association of individual TCRs with disease status, and machine learning to predict cytomegalovirus infection status. The aim of the study was to test whether cataloging public T cell receptors could identify signatures of past pathogen exposure. Among the approximately 420 genotyped donors, 81% belonged to the genetic ancestry cluster associated with self-reported Caucasian donors. Donor age, sex, ethnicity and CMV serostatus were compiled together with the repertoire data. Rather than drawing on any new phenotypic data, the later analysis identified candidate immune exposures from TCR beta sequences and the way those sequences occurred across donors. Every discovery cohort repertoire had been produced on one sequencing platform. The number of donors typed differed by locus, with 629-630 for A, B, C, DRB1 and DQB1, around 500 for DQA1, some 570 for DPA1, and some 440 for DPB1. Across under 500 genotyped donors of the cohort, an average of about 240,000 unique TCR beta nucleotide sequences per donor were sequenced, and roughly 18% of those sequences were non-productive. In addition to the first cohort of 666 subjects, a separate validation cohort of approximately 110 different subjects was used. In an earlier analysis of around 540 of the donors, high-throughput TCR beta sequencing was used to judge whether each TCR beta V gene segment behaved as functional or pseudogenic.

This clone was counted only a few times. Its antigen is unknown. An end of the junction does not agree with germline; a read error may underlie this. In total, about 650 healthy bone marrow donors made up the cohort. All cohort members were sampled while nominally healthy, although unrecorded immune exposures were likely present. The donor tested CMV seropositive and was one of the 289 seropositive cohort members. A peripheral blood sample was collected from each donor, and TCR beta sequencing was performed on peripheral blood mononuclear cells. Genomic DNA was extracted from the blood cell samples with the Qiagen DNeasy Blood Extraction Kit. Sequences SEHNR (CDR1) and FQNEAQ (CDR2) are obtained from the germline V gene (reference sequence). The cysteine opens and the phenylalanine closes a CDR3 of 16 amino acids. The read is trimmed to its CDR3 DNA, 48 bases read in frame from base 1. Overall results and qualifications from the work: A later genetic analysis reported fewer N-insertions in productive TCRs among donors in an Asian-associated ancestry cluster than the roughly 700-donor mean. In this cohort, only TCR beta chains were sequenced, and detectable features were limited by the absence of alpha or paired-chain data. When HLA alleles, especially DR and DQ, strongly co-occurred, TCR associations were difficult to assign to individual alleles. A further reported finding was that TCR beta sequences accurately predicted the HLA-A and HLA-B alleles for most subjects in the first cohort. Some IMGT-functional V segments, including TRBV6-2 and TRBV6-3, could not be told apart with the 87-base-pair reads, so those segments were excluded. Because counts were too low, approximately 18 rarely observed V segments, including chromosome 9 orphons, were excluded from the earlier analysis of fewer than 650 of the donors. Sequencing depth was assumed to be roughly uniform across donors in the presence/absence analyses, though that assumption may not hold. A cluster of highly shared sequence variants was judged likely to represent a technical artifact of the sequencing pipeline. Across donors, most TCR sequences were observed very rarely, whereas some public TCRs were present in many individuals. A later analysis associated 17,000 or so TCR beta sequences with specific HLA alleles at a false discovery rate of 0.05. Linkage disequilibrium might explain the correlated functional status among segregating V segments, but an unknown experimental factor could not be excluded. In a later analysis, most CMV-associated TCR beta chains were found to appear HLA-restricted, with HLA associations seemingly driven largely by CMV exposure. In a later genetic analysis, a missense DCLRE1C variant was associated with V-gene and J-gene trimming of TCR beta chains, and the association was replicated in an independent cohort. The study listed 164 TCR beta chains as associated with cytomegalovirus. A few of the identified cytomegalovirus-associated TCR beta chains were confirmed in vitro to be specific for cytomegalovirus antigens. Immune exposure information for the cohort was limited to CMV serostatus. The classifier was reported to diagnose cytomegalovirus status with high specificity and sensitivity in both the original and validation cohorts. Because some donors lacked HLA typing at each locus, the association tests relied only on the typed subset. Compared with equally common non-associated chains, HLA-associated TCR beta chains in a later analysis were more clonally expanded and had lower generation probabilities. According to a later analysis, TCR association rates differed among HLA loci, with DRB1 alleles showing the most associated TCRs and HLA-C alleles showing the fewest. According to the authors, the approach could potentially be generalized to other disease states and immunological phenotypes. In a later analysis, several top co-occurrence clusters were reported to appear linked to parvovirus B19, influenza, CMV and Epstein-Barr virus. An earlier analysis of approximately 530 of the donors showed that most TCR beta V segments appeared in productive rearrangements either about 87% or about 30% of the time, which broadly matched IMGT annotations.

The library came from the immunoSEQ multiplex PCR assay. A mixture of 60 forward primers for TCR Vbeta segments and 13 reverse primers for TCR Jbeta segments was used in the multiplex PCR. A multiplex PCR assay on genomic DNA amplified the CDR3 region of rearranged TCR beta genes. The amplified TCR beta libraries were sequenced on the Illumina HiSeq System as 87-base-pair reads. The original methods were these. Across the 670 or so repertoires, a later analysis counted around 80 million unique TCR beta chains, roughly 11 million of which were shared by at least two donors. A nearest-neighbor algorithm error-corrected the raw reads and collapsed the reads into unique sequences, merging closely related sequences to remove PCR and sequencing errors. CDR3 sequences were aligned to IMGT reference sequences to assign V, D and J gene segments. For a sequence to be retained, a match of at least six nucleotides to both a V gene segment and a J gene segment was required. Rearrangements were classified as productive when the CDR3 lacked stop codons and remained in frame with V and J, and all other rearrangements were classified as non-productive. Following IMGT convention, CDR3 was defined as the stretch from the second conserved V-encoded cysteine to the conserved J-encoded phenylalanine. Sequences without an unambiguous match to a single V gene segment were excluded from the earlier analysis of 450 to 750 of the donors. An earlier analysis of some 610 of the donors called V segments functional above 56.7% productive rearrangements and segregating when the between-donor standard deviation exceeded 5%. A statistical classification framework was built for diagnosing cytomegalovirus status from the catalog of TCR beta chain sequences. A later analysis assigned V and J genes by comparing TCR nucleotide sequences with IMGT/GENE-DB human TR gene sequences. A later analysis assigned CDR3 sequences and most-parsimonious VDJ recombination scenarios with the TCRdist pipeline. In a later analysis, each TCR beta chain was defined by its CDR3 amino acid sequence together with its V-gene family, and reads lacking a unique V-gene family were excluded. As a way to deal with suspected cross-contamination and a sequencing artifact, a later analysis dropped under 600 nucleotide sequences that were highly shared and had low generation probability. In a later analysis, a clonal expansion index was calculated for each public chain from normalized within-repertoire ranks of inferred template counts. A later analysis computed generation probabilities with a VDJ recombination model fitted to out-of-frame rearrangements, and checked the results against IGoR. Hypergeometric tests were used in a later analysis to score TCR-TCR, TCR-HLA and TCR-CMV co-occurrence, with a repertoire-size bias correction applied to the TCR pairs. False discovery rates were estimated in a later analysis by permuting HLA or CMV assignments 20 times. In a later analysis, co-occurring TCRs were grouped using DBSCAN, with TCRdist sequence similarity added in when clustering inside HLA-allele-positive subsets. For co-occurrence clustering, repertoires with fewer than 30,000 or more than 120,000 public chains were excluded, along with roughly 5 repertoires with anomalous nucleotide sharing. The table was pulled from immuneACCESS by TCRdb, which kept in-frame rearrangements only. Such tables lose some clones; where checked, under half of the loss comes from unresolved V genes, and the rest has no known cause. Clone size and the V and J calls come from that table; the DNA yielded D and trimming. Counted in this sample were under 130,000 clones; around 60% of them appeared once. Approximately 3.8% of the sample rests with the top ten.

This chain is built from TRBV7-9 and TRBJ2-7; the D gene lacks a confident call. Sequencing was carried out using PBMCs. The source is a man aged 30-40 years in good health and CMV-seropositive. CDR3 reads: CSSSPLLSGLSYEQYF. The DNA is as follows: TGTTCCAGCAGCCCCCTCTTATCCGGTCTGTCCTACGAGCAGTACTTC.